A single sample gave rise to the 29 T cell receptor beta chains below, sequenced in a study of Ad26.COV2.S vaccination and SARS-CoV-2 variants. Sequencing was performed with immunoSEQ multiplex PCR; in TCRdb, only in-frame clones are kept and a portion is missing. This table has 360,000 or so clones, about nine tenths appearing once. The treatment was: some 20 received Ad26.COV2.S at low or high dose, single or two shots; about 5 received placebo; per-sample allocation not given. Specimen acquisition occurred on day 63 following the initial vaccine or placebo injection. Specimen: peripheral blood, collected in a trial of Ad26.COV2.S vaccine versus placebo. The source of these receptors is a person aged 18-65 years who received the Ad26.COV2.S COVID-19 vaccine or a placebo.

This clone has just a few counts. The chain is built from TRBV7-2 and TRBJ2-7; possible D gene TRBD2, 7 bases. Germline CDR1 SGHTA, CDR2 FQGNSA. This CDR3 region has 14 residues. Trimming left V 1 base short and J 2 bases short, with 9 bases between. This CDR3 is CASSLGGGPYEQYF. The CDR3 nucleotides read TGTGCCAGCAGCTTAGGGGGGGGGCCCTACGAGCAGTACTTC. The full variable domain, rest sourced from reference TRBV7-2 and TRBJ2-7, is GAGVSQSPSNKVTEKGKDVELRCDPISGHTALYWYRQSLGQGLEFLIYFQGNSAPDKSGLPSDRFSAERTGGSVSTLTIQRTQQEDSAVYLCASSLGGGPYEQYFGPGTRLTVT.

CDR3 DNA: TGTGCCAGCAGTTACTCCACGGGAGCACTCTCCTACGAGCAGTACTTC. Protein: CASSYSTGALSYEQYF. This chain joins TRBV6-6 and TRBJ2-7, with a tentative D call TRBD2 (6 bases). Per germline, CDR1 MNHNY and CDR2 SVGAGI (reference sequence). The CDR3 sequence is 16 residues long. Deletions cut 0 bases from V and 0 bases from J, with 12 bases between.

The chain employs TRBV12-3 or TRBV12-4 and TRBJ1-4; D unclear. The CDR3 length is 13 residues. V was clipped by 6 bases and J by 5 bases, with 10 bases between them. The CDR3, as DNA: TGTGCCAGCAGCGAAACAGCAAATGAAAAACTGTTTTTT. Translating gives CASSETANEKLFF.

The chain employs TRBV9 and TRBJ2-1, with D maybe TRBD2 (6 bases). Trimming shortened V by 1 base and J by 2 bases, and 10 bases separated the two germline ends. The germline V gene has CDR1 SGDLS and CDR2 YYNGEE. This CDR3 region has 15 residues. CDR3 protein: CASSVMSGPYNEQFF. In DNA form, the CDR3 reads TGTGCCAGCAGCGTAATGAGCGGGCCCTACAATGAGCAGTTCTTC.

The chain combines TRBV2 with TRBJ2-7; 9 positions agree with TRBD2. CDR3 length: 15 amino acids. Germline CDR1 reads SNHLY; CDR2 reads FYNNEI. The ends lost 3 bases at V and 6 bases at J; junction bases unmatched: 9. The CDR3 loop is CASSEGLAGMSEQYF. CDR3 bases: TGTGCCAGCAGTGAGGGGCTAGCGGGGATGTCCGAGCAGTACTTC.

This chain connects TRBV7-3 to TRBJ1-2, with TRBD1 matching 9 bases. Germline assignment: CDR1 SGHTA and CDR2 FQGTGA. The CDR3 sequence is 14 residues long. With V trimmed by 5 bases and J by 4 bases, 5 bases remained unmatched. The CDR3 bases are TGTGCCAGCAGCAAAGGGGGACAGGGCTATGGCTACACCTTC. This encodes CASSKGGQGYGYTF.

This clone was observed once. The chain joins TRBV19 to TRBJ1-1; 7 bases are a match to TRBD1. The CDR3 is 14 residues long. V shed 4 bases and J 1 base; nucleotides not matched to a gene: 3. Germline V gene lookup returns CDR1 LNHDA and CDR2 SQIVND (reference sequence). CDR3 protein: CASSTGTENTEAFF. In DNA form, the CDR3 reads TGTGCCAGTAGTACAGGGACAGAGAACACTGAAGCTTTCTTT.

This chain joins TRBV4-1 and TRBJ1-5; D unresolved. Germline lookup yields CDR1 MGHRA and CDR2 YSYEKL. The V end lost 1 base, the J end lost 2 bases, and 9 bases lay between the germline ends. The CDR3 contains 15 residues. Here the CDR3 DNA reads TGCGCCAGCAGCCAAGCTGGGTTTGGCAATCAGCCCCAGCATTTT. Protein sequence: CASSQAGFGNQPQHF.

This clone has only a few counts. The V and J genes are TRBV27 and TRBJ2-1; weak D call: TRBD2 (6 bases). This CDR3 contains 16 residues. V lost 6 bases to trimming and J lost 4 bases, with 19 bases between them. Per germline, CDR1 MNHEY and CDR2 SMNVEV (reference sequence). The CDR3 is CASRVTGGSGYNEQFF. CDR3 DNA: TGTGCCAGCAGGGTCACTGGGGGGTCGGGTTACAATGAGCAGTTCTTC.

This clone appeared a single time. This chain connects TRBV7-2 to TRBJ2-1; 9 bases map to TRBD2. Germline V gene sequence: CDR1 SGHTA, CDR2 FQGNSA. V was pared by 1 base and J by 4 bases, with 2 bases of the junction left unmatched. The CDR3 sequence is 15 residues long. The CDR3 protein is CASSLGLAEYNEQFF. CDR3 sequence (DNA): TGTGCCAGCAGCTTAGGACTAGCGGAATACAATGAGCAGTTCTTC.

This chain connects TRBV5-4 to TRBJ1-2; D is ambiguous. Trimming removed 0 bases from V and 5 bases from J, with 11 bases in between. The CDR3 consists of 14 residues. CDR1 and CDR2 (germline): SGHNT, YYREEE (reference sequence). The CDR3 DNA reads as TGTGCCAGCAGCTTGGGGCCAGAGATTTATGGCTACACCTTC. Its translation is CASSLGPEIYGYTF.

This chain uses TRBV28 with TRBJ2-2; weak D call: TRBD1 (5 bases). The V and J ends lost 3 bases and 7 bases respectively, with 12 bases between them. Germline CDR1 is MDHEN and CDR2 is SYDVKM. This CDR3 region has 14 residues. For the CDR3, the DNA is TGTGCCAGCAGTTTTTCTCACAGGCTCGGGGAGCTGTTTTTT. This translates into CASSFSHRLGELFF. Full variable domain (rest looked up from reference TRBV28 and TRBJ2-2): DVKVTQSSRYLVKRTGEKVFLECVQDMDHENMFWYRQDPGLGLRLIYFSYDVKMKEKGDIPEGYSVSREKKERFSLILESASTNQTSMYLCASSFSHRLGELFFGEGSRLTVL.

The V gene is TRBV5-1, the J gene TRBJ1-1; 9 bases map to TRBD1. V was clipped by 5 bases and J by 1 base; unmatched bases: 12. CDR3 length equals 17 residues. Germline V lookup: CDR1 SGHRS, CDR2 YFSETQ. CDR3 in DNA: TGCGCCAGCAGTCGAACAGGGGGCGTCGGTGGGAACACTGAAGCTTTCTTT. Translating gives CASSRTGGVGGNTEAFF.

CDR3 residues: CASSPLGGGPANEQFF. The CDR3 DNA reads TGTGCCAGCAGCCCCTTGGGGGGAGGGCCCGCGAATGAGCAGTTCTTC. V usage is TRBV7-9 and J usage is TRBJ2-1; the match to TRBD2 covers 7 bases. Germline-derived CDR1 and CDR2 are SEHNR and FQNEAQ (reference sequence). There are 16 residues in the CDR3. Losses at the gene ends were 5 bases for V and 7 bases for J; bases not matched to a gene: 14.

This clone has just one count. The rearrangement joins TRBV11-2 to TRBJ1-4; 7 bases agree with TRBD1. V was clipped by 0 bases and J by 8 bases; unmatched bases: 9. CDR3 length: 16 residues. Germline CDR1 reads SGHAT; CDR2 reads FQNNGV. CDR3 sequence reads: CASSLDLGTAVEKLFF. Here the CDR3 DNA reads TGTGCCAGCAGCTTAGATCTAGGGACAGCGGTCGAAAAACTGTTTTTT.

In this sample, this clone turned up once. The chain employs TRBV2 and TRBJ2-7; maybe TRBD1 (6 bases). Trimming took 1 base from V and 5 from J, leaving 15 bases between them. The CDR3 loop spans 15 amino acids. CDR1 SNHLY and CDR2 FYNNEI come from the germline V gene. CDR3 sequence: CASSEGRVQGDEQYF. The CDR3, as DNA: TGTGCCAGCAGTGAAGGTCGTGTACAGGGAGACGAGCAGTACTTC.

This chain uses TRBV10-3 with TRBJ2-1; TRBD2 agrees at 10 bases. Germline V lookup: CDR1 ENHRY, CDR2 SYGVKD. CDR3 length: 16 amino acids. Losses at the gene ends were 5 bases for V and 6 bases for J; bases not matched to a gene: 10. In DNA, the CDR3 is TGTGCCATCAGTAAACCGGGACTAGCGACGAGCAATGAGCAGTTCTTC. Its protein product is CAISKPGLATSNEQFF.

The chain combines TRBV10-3 with TRBJ2-2, with D perhaps TRBD2 (5 bases). V was trimmed by 6 bases and J by 0 bases, leaving 8 bases between them. Germline V gene sequence: CDR1 ENHRY, CDR2 SYGVKD. This CDR3 contains 14 residues. The CDR3 reads CAIRDSTNTGELFF. The DNA for the CDR3 is TGTGCCATCAGGGACTCCACGAACACCGGGGAGCTGTTTTTT.

This clone was counted at least ten times. The chain joins TRBV4-2 to TRBJ2-7, with 8 bases identical to TRBD1. This CDR3 comprises 17 residues. Per the germline V gene, CDR1 is LGHNA and CDR2 is YNFKEQ. Trimming cost V 2 bases and J 0 bases; bases outside gene matches: 9. CDR3 in DNA: TGTGCCAGCAGCCAATCCGGGACAGGCGATAGCTCCTACGAGCAGTACTTC. Residues: CASSQSGTGDSSYEQYF.

The gene calls are TRBV10-3 and TRBJ2-1; a possible D gene is TRBD2 (5 bases). Between the trimmed V and J ends, which lost 0 bases and 9 bases, there was a span of 12 bases. Germline CDR1 ENHRY, CDR2 SYGVKD. The length of the CDR3 is 14 residues. This CDR3 is CAISESTGIGEQFF. CDR3 DNA: TGTGCCATCAGTGAGTCGACCGGGATCGGTGAGCAGTTCTTC.

The rearrangement links TRBV6-5 to TRBJ2-5; 10 nucleotides agree with TRBD2. The trim removed 6 bases at V and 6 bases at J, leaving 10 bases unmatched. The germline gives CDR1 MNHEY, CDR2 SVGAGI. CDR3 size: 15 residues. The DNA of the CDR3 is TGTGCCAGCAGCCAGGGTAGCGGGAGGTGGAAGACCCAGTACTTC. It yields the protein CASSQGSGRWKTQYF.

The chain joins TRBV21-1 to TRBJ2-2; TRBD1 is the table's D call and was not checked against the DNA. TRBV21-1 is noted as a pseudogene. This CDR3 is built from 15 residues. In DNA form, the CDR3 reads TGTGCCAGCAGCTCCGGGACAGGGGGTTTCGGGGAGCTGTTTTTT. Translating gives CASSSGTGGFGELFF.

The chain carries TRBV24-1 and TRBJ2-7; the D gene could be TRBD1 or TRBD2 (7 bases each). The V gene's germline CDR1 is KGHDR and CDR2 SFDVKD. The germline V and J ends were trimmed by 2 bases and 7 bases, with 17 bases remaining between them. The CDR3 has 15 amino acids. The CDR3 DNA is TGTGCCACCAGTGATTCGGGACAGCGGGGTAGGGAGCAGTACTTC. Protein product: CATSDSGQRGREQYF.

The chain has TRBV29-1 and TRBJ2-1; D is uncertain. This CDR3 contains 13 residues. Deletions cut 8 bases from V and 4 bases from J, with 15 bases between. Germline V gives CDR1 SQVTM, CDR2 ANQGSEA. The CDR3 coding sequence is TGCAGCATACCCAAGAGCGAATACAATGAGCAGTTCTTC. Protein product: CSIPKSEYNEQFF.

The rearrangement uses TRBV6-5 and TRBJ2-7; 9 nucleotides match TRBD2. CDR3 length equals 15 residues. Trimming cost V 5 bases and J 3 bases; bases outside gene matches: 8. Germline loops: CDR1 MNHEY, CDR2 SVGAGI. CDR3 sequence (DNA): TGTGCCAGCAGTCCTAGCGGGGCCCGCCACTACGAGCAGTACTTC. It codes for CASSPSGARHYEQYF.

The chain couples TRBV19 to TRBJ1-5, with D perhaps matching TRBD1 (6 bases). This CDR3 spans 16 amino acids. Per germline, CDR1 LNHDA and CDR2 SQIVND (reference sequence). V gave up 4 bases and J gave up 4 bases, with 17 bases separating them. Here the CDR3 DNA reads TGTGCCAGTAGTAGGCCCACGGGGGGCGCGAATCAGCCCCAGCATTTT. This encodes CASSRPTGGANQPQHF. The complete variable domain, with remaining parts taken from reference TRBV19 and TRBJ1-5, reads DGGITQSPKYLFRKEGQNVTLSCEQNLNHDAMYWYRQDPGQGLRLIYYSQIVNDFQKGDIAEGYSVSREKKESFPLTVTSAQKNPTAFYLCASSRPTGGANQPQHFGDGTRLSIL.

The chain recombines TRBV23-1 with TRBJ2-7; no reliable D call. TRBV23-1 is an ORF, with its function uncertain. The V end lost 10 bases, the J end lost 0 bases, and 13 bases lay between the germline ends. CDR3 length equals 13 residues. The CDR3 DNA follows: TGCGCCACCCTCAATGGCGGCTCCTACGAGCAGTACTTC. Protein product: CATLNGGSYEQYF.

The chain combines TRBV7-8 with TRBJ2-1, with D unresolved. V was trimmed by 2 bases and J by 6 bases, leaving 17 bases between them. The length of the CDR3 is 16 residues. Germline V gene data show CDR1 as SGHVS and CDR2 as FQNEAQ. DNA of the CDR3: TGTGCCAGCAGCTTAAGAGCCGGACCATACCTCAATGAGCAGTTCTTC. Amino acid sequence: CASSLRAGPYLNEQFF. The full variable domain, in which reference TRBV7-8 and TRBJ2-1 provide the parts outside the CDR3, is GAGVSQSPRYKVAKRGQDVALRCDPISGHVSLFWYQQALGQGPEFLTYFQNEAQLDKSGLPSDRFFAERPEGSVSTLKIQRTQQEDSAVYLCASSLRAGPYLNEQFFGPGTRLTVL.

The chain recombines TRBV25-1 with TRBJ2-5; D unresolved. Germline V CDR1 and CDR2: MGHDK, SYGVNS. CDR3 length: 15 residues. V shed 2 bases and J shed 1 base, with 11 bases lying between them. The CDR3 sequence: CASSEGWTIQETQYF. Written as DNA, the CDR3 is TGTGCCAGCAGTGAAGGTTGGACCATCCAAGAGACCCAGTACTTC.